The clone carrying this TCR beta chain was recorded once. The antigen is unknown. The assay was immunoSEQ multiplex PCR, and TCRdb's table has in-frame clones only and misses some. This repertoire shows some 16,000 clones, over 60% found once; its top ten account for approximately 15%. The data are from a study of T cell responses to AZD1222 COVID-19 vaccine. The study pooled second doses at about 4 or about 12 weeks. Study findings and constraints: Sampling captured repertoires only after the peak T cell response. Donors, mostly white British, included more females; clonal diversity was possibly underestimated. Seropositive AZD1222 recipients at baseline numbered only five or six.

The TCR sequence derives from an adult who received the AZD1222 COVID-19 vaccine. Sequencing was performed on peripheral blood, taken 28 days after the second AZD1222 dose.

CDR3 residues: CASSEFGAMNTEAFF. In DNA, the CDR3 is TGTGCCAGCAGTGAATTCGGGGCCATGAACACTGAAGCTTTCTTT. This chain uses TRBV25-1 with TRBJ1-1; weak D call: TRBD1 (5 bases). Germline V gene lookup returns CDR1 MGHDK and CDR2 SYGVNS. This CDR3 region has 15 residues. The V end lost 1 base, the J end lost 0 bases, and 9 bases lay between the germline ends.